This TCR beta chain emerged from a study of cytomegalovirus exposure and HLA in healthy donors. For the study at large: Inside one of the first data releases sat about 91 million unique TCRs taken from HLA-typed donors.

Details on this clone: Its antigen is currently unknown.

Researchers ran the PCR with 60 Vbeta and 13 Jbeta primers. Here immunoSEQ multiplex PCR was the method, and the copy in TCRdb shows in-frame clones only, minus some. The repertoire holds some 150,000 clones, with 85% as singletons. V was clipped by 6 bases and J by 3 bases; unmatched bases: 6. CDR3 length: 16 residues. Germline V gene data show CDR1 as ENHRY and CDR2 as SYGVKD. Study observations and caveats: Despite most TCR sequences being rare, some public TCRs occurred in many donors. Follow-up analysis later connected one missense variant in DCLRE1C with trimming of TCR beta V- and J-genes.

The TCR was taken from a woman younger than 35 in good health and CMV-seronegative. Material: PBMCs. This sequence joins TRBV10-3 and TRBJ2-3; 13 bases fit TRBD2. The CDR3 coding sequence is TGTGCCATCAGAGGACTAGCGGGAGTAGGTACAGATACGCAGTATTTT. It codes for CAIRGLAGVGTDTQYF.